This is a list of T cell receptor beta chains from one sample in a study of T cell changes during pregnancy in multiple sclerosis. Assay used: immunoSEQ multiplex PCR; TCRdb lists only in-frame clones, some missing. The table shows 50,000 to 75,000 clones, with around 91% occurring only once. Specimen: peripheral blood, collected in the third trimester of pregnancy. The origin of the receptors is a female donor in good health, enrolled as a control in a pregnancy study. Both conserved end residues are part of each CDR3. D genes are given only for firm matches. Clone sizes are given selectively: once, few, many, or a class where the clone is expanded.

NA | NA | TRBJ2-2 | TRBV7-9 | CASSARQENTGELFF | TGTGCCAGCAGCGCCCGGCAGGAAAACACCGGGGAGCTGTTTTTT
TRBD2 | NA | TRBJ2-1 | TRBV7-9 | CASWLAGNYNEQFF | TGTGCCAGCTGGCTAGCGGGAAACTACAATGAGCAGTTCTTC
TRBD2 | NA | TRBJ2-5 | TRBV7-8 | CASSHPLAVQETQYF | TGTGCCAGCAGCCACCCTCTAGCGGTCCAAGAGACCCAGTACTTC
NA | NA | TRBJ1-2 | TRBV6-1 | CASSEDTDRYNYGYTF | TGTGCCAGCAGTGAGGATACCGACAGATACAACTATGGCTACACCTTC
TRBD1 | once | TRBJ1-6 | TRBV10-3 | CAYRDSYNSPLHF | TGTGCTTACCGGGACAGCTATAATTCACCCCTCCACTTT
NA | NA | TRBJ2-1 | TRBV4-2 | CASSQAGATEQFF | TGTGCCAGCAGCCAAGCAGGGGCTACTGAGCAGTTCTTC
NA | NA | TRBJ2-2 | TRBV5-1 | CASSKGRTGELFF | TGCGCCAGCTCCAAGGGGCGAACCGGGGAGCTGTTTTTT
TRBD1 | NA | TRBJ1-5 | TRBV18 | CASSPRQGRSNQPQHF | TGTGCCAGCTCACCTCGACAGGGGAGAAGCAATCAGCCCCAGCATTTT
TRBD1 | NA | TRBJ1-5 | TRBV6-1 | CASGGDRGLWQPQHF | TGTGCCAGCGGGGGGGACAGGGGGCTTTGGCAGCCCCAGCATTTT
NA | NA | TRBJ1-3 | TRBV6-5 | CAVVGSRTGNTIYF | TGTGCCGTGGTCGGGAGTAGGACTGGAAACACCATATATTTT
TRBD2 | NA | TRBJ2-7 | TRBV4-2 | CASSQVGGISEQYF | TGTGCCAGCAGCCAAGTCGGGGGGATCTCCGAGCAGTACTTC
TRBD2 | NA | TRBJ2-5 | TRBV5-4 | CASSQGTWGLAGGETQYF | TGTGCCAGCAGCCAAGGAACGTGGGGACTAGCGGGAGGAGAGACCCAGTACTTC
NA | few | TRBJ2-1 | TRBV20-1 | CSARDVATQFF | TGCAGTGCTAGAGATGTGGCAACCCAGTTCTTC
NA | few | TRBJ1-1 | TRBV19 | CASNELTGTTNTEAFF | TGTGCCAGTAATGAACTAACCGGGACAACGAACACTGAAGCTTTCTTT
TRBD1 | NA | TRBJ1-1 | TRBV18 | CASSQGQGHTEAFF | TGTGCCAGCTCACAGGGACAGGGACACACTGAAGCTTTCTTT
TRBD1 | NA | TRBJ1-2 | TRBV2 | CASTTTTGKWADGYTF | TGTGCCAGCACTACCACGACAGGGAAGTGGGCGGATGGCTACACCTTC
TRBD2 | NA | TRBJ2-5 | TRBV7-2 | CASSFIAGGPGETQYF | TGTGCCAGCAGCTTCATAGCGGGAGGGCCCGGGGAGACCCAGTACTTC
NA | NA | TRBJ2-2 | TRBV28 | CASTVQGGTGELFF | TGTGCCAGCACCGTTCAGGGAGGCACCGGGGAGCTGTTTTTT
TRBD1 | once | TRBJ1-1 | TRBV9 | CASSAQGVGTEAFF | TGTGCCAGCAGCGCCCAGGGGGTGGGCACTGAAGCTTTCTTT
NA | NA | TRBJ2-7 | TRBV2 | CASSQDRNEQYF | TGTGCCAGCAGCCAAGACAGGAACGAGCAGTACTTC
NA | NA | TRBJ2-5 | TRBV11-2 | CASSLGGAGGETQYF | TGTGCCAGCAGCTTAGGTGGGGCTGGGGGGGAGACCCAGTACTTC
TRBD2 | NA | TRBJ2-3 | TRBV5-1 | CASSLDLAGTDTQYF | TGCGCCAGCAGCTTGGATTTAGCGGGGACAGATACGCAGTATTTT
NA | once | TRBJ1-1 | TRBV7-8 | CASSLMGATEAFF | TGTGCCAGCAGCTTAATGGGGGCAACTGAAGCTTTCTTT
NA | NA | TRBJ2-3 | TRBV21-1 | CASLYTQYF | TGTGCCAGCCTCTATACGCAGTATTTT
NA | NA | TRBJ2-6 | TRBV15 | CATSRQQGVGANVLTF | TGTGCCACCAGCAGACAACAGGGTGTTGGGGCCAACGTCCTGACTTTC
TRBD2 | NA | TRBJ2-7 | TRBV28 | CASNYPGVAGGPVTYEQYF | TGTGCCAGCAATTACCCCGGGGTAGCGGGAGGGCCGGTAACCTACGAGCAGTACTTC
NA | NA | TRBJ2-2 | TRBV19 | CASSIIPSLNTGELFF | TGTGCCAGTAGTATAATTCCCTCCCTGAACACCGGGGAGCTGTTTTTT
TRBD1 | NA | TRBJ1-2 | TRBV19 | CASRGQGGFGGYTF | TGTGCCAGCAGAGGACAGGGCGGGTTCGGGGGCTACACCTTC
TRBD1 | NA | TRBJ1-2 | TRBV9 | CASRSPGQGIYTF | TGTGCCAGCAGATCCCCGGGACAGGGGATCTACACCTTC
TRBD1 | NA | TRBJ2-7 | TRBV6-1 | CASSVTGVGSYEQYF | TGTGCCAGCAGTGTGACAGGGGTTGGGAGCTACGAGCAGTACTTC
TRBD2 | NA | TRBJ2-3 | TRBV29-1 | CSVVNPAGGADTQYF | TGCAGCGTTGTCAATCCAGCGGGAGGGGCAGATACGCAGTATTTT
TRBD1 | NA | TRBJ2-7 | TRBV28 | CASSHPRGPYEQYF | TGTGCCAGCAGTCACCCCAGGGGGCCCTACGAGCAGTACTTC
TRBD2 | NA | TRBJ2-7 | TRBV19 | CASSIGLARSEQYF | TGTGCCAGTAGTATCGGACTAGCGAGGAGCGAGCAGTACTTC
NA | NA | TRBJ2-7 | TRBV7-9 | CASSLVAQSSYEQYF | TGTGCCAGCAGCTTGGTCGCACAGTCCTCCTACGAGCAGTACTTC
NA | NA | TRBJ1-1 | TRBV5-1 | CASSLGQRFEAFF | TGCGCCAGCAGCCTAGGACAGCGTTTTGAAGCTTTCTTT
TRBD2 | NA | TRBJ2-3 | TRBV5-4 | CASSRGTSGRGDTQYF | TGTGCCAGCAGCAGGGGGACTAGCGGGAGGGGGGATACGCAGTATTTT
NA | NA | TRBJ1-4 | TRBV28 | CASRSGGEKLFF | TGTGCCTCCCGCTCGGGCGGGGAAAAACTGTTTTTT
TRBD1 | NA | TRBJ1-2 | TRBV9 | CASSVGARTGVYGYTF | TGTGCCAGCAGCGTCGGAGCAAGGACAGGGGTTTATGGCTACACCTTC
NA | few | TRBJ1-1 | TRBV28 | CASSLSGQKAFF | TGTGCCAGCAGTTTGTCCGGACAGAAAGCTTTCTTT
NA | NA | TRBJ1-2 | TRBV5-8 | CASSRKGDYGYTF | TGTGCCAGCAGCCGGAAGGGGGACTATGGCTACACCTTC
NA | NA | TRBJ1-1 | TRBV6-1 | CASSGQPRAHNTEAFF | TGTGCCAGCAGTGGACAGCCAAGAGCTCACAACACTGAAGCTTTCTTT
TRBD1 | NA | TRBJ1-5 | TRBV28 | CASSEDRGAYQPQHF | TGTGCCAGCAGTGAGGACAGGGGCGCTTATCAGCCCCAGCATTTT
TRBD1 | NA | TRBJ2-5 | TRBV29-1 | CSVHPGQPETQYF | TGCAGCGTTCATCCGGGACAGCCAGAGACCCAGTACTTC
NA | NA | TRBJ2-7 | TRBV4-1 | CASSQGGDEQYF | TGCGCCAGCAGCCAAGGGGGGGACGAGCAGTACTTC
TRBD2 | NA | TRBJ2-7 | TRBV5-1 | CASSSGLAGAREQYF | TGCGCCAGCAGCTCGGGACTAGCGGGAGCGAGAGAGCAGTACTTC
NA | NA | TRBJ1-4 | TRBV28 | CASKDFGNEKLFF | TGTGCCAGCAAGGACTTCGGTAATGAAAAACTGTTTTTT
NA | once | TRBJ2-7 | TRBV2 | CASRRDRGSYEQYF | TGTGCCAGCAGACGAGACCGCGGCTCCTACGAGCAGTACTTC
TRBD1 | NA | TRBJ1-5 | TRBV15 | CATSRPQTGPNQPQHF | TGTGCCACCAGCAGACCGCAGACAGGGCCAAATCAGCCCCAGCATTTT
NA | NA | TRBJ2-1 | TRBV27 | CASSLSGVNGNEQFF | TGTGCCAGCAGTTTGTCCGGGGTAAACGGCAATGAGCAGTTCTTC
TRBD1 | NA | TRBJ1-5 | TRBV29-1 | CSIPGQGDNQPQHF | TGCAGCATCCCGGGACAGGGAGATAATCAGCCCCAGCATTTT
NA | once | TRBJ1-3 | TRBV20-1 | CSARGPGQLYF | TGCAGTGCTAGAGGACCCGGACAGTTATATTTT
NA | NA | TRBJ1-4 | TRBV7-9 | CASSGTQGTNEKLFF | TGTGCCAGCAGCGGAACTCAGGGAACTAATGAAAAACTGTTTTTT
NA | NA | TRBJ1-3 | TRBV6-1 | CASSETGDSGNTIYF | TGTGCCAGCAGTGAAACCGGAGACTCTGGAAACACCATATATTTT
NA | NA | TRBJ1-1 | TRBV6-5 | CASKIDTLNTEAFF | TGTGCCAGCAAAATAGACACCTTGAACACTGAAGCTTTCTTT
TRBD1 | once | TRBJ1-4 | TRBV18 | CASSTGGYSATNEKLFF | TGTGCCAGCTCCACAGGGGGCTATTCTGCAACTAATGAAAAACTGTTTTTT
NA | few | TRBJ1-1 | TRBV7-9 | CASSLQGGNTEAFF | TGTGCCAGCAGCTTACAAGGGGGGAACACTGAAGCTTTCTTT
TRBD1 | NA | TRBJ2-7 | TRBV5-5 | CASTPGQTYEQYF | TGTGCCAGCACACCGGGACAGACCTACGAGCAGTACTTC
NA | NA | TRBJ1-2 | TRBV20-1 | CSAGAGYGYTF | TGCAGTGCCGGAGCCGGTTATGGCTACACCTTC
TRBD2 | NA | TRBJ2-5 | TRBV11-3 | CVSSLTGLAEETQYF | TGTGTCAGCAGCTTGACCGGACTAGCGGAAGAGACCCAGTACTTC
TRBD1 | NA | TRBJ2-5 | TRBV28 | CASSPKGQYQETQYF | TGTGCCAGCAGTCCGAAGGGACAGTACCAAGAGACCCAGTACTTC